A single sample gave rise to the 5 T cell receptor beta chains below, sequenced in a study of T cell repertoires in cytomegalovirus infection. MiXCR, run by TCRdb on the reads, gives a single entry per CDR3 protein. The sample lists more than 200,000 distinct CDR3 sequences, approximately 8.3% occurring once. Sequenced: PBMCs. These receptors all stem from a human donor in good health (CMV status not recorded). Some clones in this sample may be carry-over from other donors' samples.

This clonotype has a handful of counts. The chain is built from TRBV20-1 and TRBJ2-3, with TRBD2 identical over 9 bases. The CDR3 sequence is 16 residues long. V was pared by 5 bases and J by 2 bases, with 11 bases of the junction left unmatched. CDR1 is DFQATT and CDR2 is SNEGSKA in the germline V gene (reference sequence). Written as DNA, the CDR3 is TGCAGTGCTTACATGACTAGCGGAAAATCCACAGATACGCAGTATTTT. This gives the protein CSAYMTSGKSTDTQYF.

This clonotype was seen ten or more times. The V and J genes are TRBV7-6 and TRBJ2-5; D is perhaps TRBD1 (5 bases). The CDR3 has 14 residues. Trimming took off 5 bases at V and 7 bases at J, with 17 bases between the two ends. Germline V gene sequence: CDR1 SGHVS, CDR2 FNYEAQ. The CDR3 loop reads CASSVRREDGTQYF. DNA for the CDR3: TGTGCCAGCAGCGTCCGCAGGGAAGACGGGACCCAGTACTTC. The whole variable domain, filled in from reference TRBV7-6 and TRBJ2-5, reads GAGVSQSPRYKVTKRGQDVALRCDPISGHVSLYWYRQALGQGPEFLTYFNYEAQQDKSGLPNDRFSAERPEGSISTLTIQRTEQRDSAMYRCASSVRREDGTQYFGPGTRLLVL.

This clonotype was counted at least ten times. The chain links TRBV7-2 to TRBJ1-6, with no clear D. Germline V gives CDR1 SGHTA, CDR2 FQGNSA. The CDR3 length is 14 residues. V dropped 4 bases and J dropped 7 bases, with 11 bases sitting between them. In nucleotides, the CDR3 is TGTGCCAGCAGCTGGGCGGGTATCAATTCACCCCTCCACTTT. It translates to CASSWAGINSPLHF.

This clonotype occurred many times. The gene calls are TRBV20-1 and TRBJ2-7, with D possibly matching TRBD1 (6 bases). V lost 2 bases and J 2 bases, leaving 16 bases between the germline ends. Germline V lookup: CDR1 DFQATT, CDR2 SNEGSKA (reference sequence). The CDR3 contains 15 residues. The CDR3 sequence: CSARKQGIATYEQYF. In DNA, the CDR3 is TGCAGTGCTAGAAAACAGGGAATTGCAACCTACGAGCAGTACTTC.

The CDR3 loop is CASSWIATNEKLFF. Here the CDR3 DNA reads TGTGCCAGTAGCTGGATTGCAACTAATGAAAAACTGTTTTTT. The chain joins TRBV19 to TRBJ1-4; D gene ambiguous. Trimming pared 6 bases from V and 0 bases from J, leaving 8 bases between. The germline V gene encodes CDR1 LNHDA and CDR2 SQIVND (reference sequence). This CDR3 region has 14 residues.